This passage covers 26 T cell receptor beta chains from one sample sequenced in a study of control samples from healthy donors and cancer patients. Method: immunoSEQ multiplex PCR; TCRdb's copy keeps in-frame clones and lacks some. The data hold about 59,000 clones, with approximately 92% observed a single time. Sequencing input: PBMCs. These TCRs come from a man in his forties with colorectal cancer.

This clone showed up just once. The rearrangement links TRBV19 to TRBJ1-4; 9 bases match TRBD1. Germline CDR1 reads LNHDA; CDR2 reads SQIVND (reference sequence). This CDR3 spans 14 amino acids. With V trimmed by 5 bases and J by 6 bases, 4 bases remained unmatched. This CDR3 is CASSPQGADEKLFF. Here the CDR3 DNA reads TGTGCCAGTAGTCCACAGGGGGCGGATGAAAAACTGTTTTTT.

The chain links TRBV5-1 to TRBJ1-1; the match to TRBD1 covers 7 bases. In germline, CDR1 is SGHRS, CDR2 YFSETQ. CDR3 length equals 14 residues. The trim removed 0 bases at V and 7 bases at J, leaving 6 bases unmatched. CDR3 DNA sequence: TGCGCCAGCAGCTTGGGAGGGGGCGAAGGTGAAGCTTTCTTT. Amino acid sequence: CASSLGGGEGEAFF.

This clone was observed a single time. The V gene is TRBV5-6, the J gene TRBJ1-2; 8 bases are a match to TRBD1. The length of the CDR3 is 16 residues. V trimming: 4 bases; J trimming: 0 bases; junction bases outside the gene matches: 8. In germline, CDR1 is SGHDT, CDR2 YYEEEE. In DNA, the CDR3 is TGTGCCAGCAGCCGGACCGGGACAGGTTCTAACTATGGCTACACCTTC. This translates into CASSRTGTGSNYGYTF.

CDR3 loop: CASGLDSITGELFF. Written as DNA, the CDR3 is TGTGCTAGTGGTCTCGACAGCATCACCGGGGAGCTGTTTTTT. The genes are TRBV12-5 and TRBJ2-2, with D possibly being TRBD1 (5 bases). The CDR3 contains 14 residues. Looked up from germline, CDR1 is LGHNT and CDR2 is FRNRAP. V lost 5 bases and J 4 bases, leaving 11 bases between the germline ends.

V usage is TRBV6-5 and J usage is TRBJ2-3; a possible D gene is TRBD1 (6 bases). Germline loops: CDR1 MNHEY, CDR2 SVGAGI. V dropped 4 bases and J dropped 7 bases, with 12 bases sitting between them. The CDR3 length is 13 residues. The CDR3 sequence: CASSSPGQHTQYF. As DNA, the CDR3 is TGTGCCAGCAGTTCCCCGGGACAACATACGCAGTATTTT.

The J gene is TRBJ1-1, the V gene TRBV6-5; 9 bases line up with TRBD1. Germline values: CDR1 MNHEY, CDR2 SVGAGI. The CDR3 is 15 amino acids. The V and J ends lost 0 bases and 4 bases, in that order; junction bases with no gene match: 3. The CDR3 DNA reads TGTGCCAGCAGTTACTCCGGGACAGGGAGCACTGAAGCTTTCTTT. This translates into CASSYSGTGSTEAFF.

The V and J genes are TRBV15 and TRBJ1-5; 9 bases match TRBD1. The V and J ends lost 3 bases and 0 bases, in that order; junction bases with no gene match: 9. The V gene's germline CDR1 is LNHNV and CDR2 YYDKDF (reference sequence). This CDR3 is 18 amino acids long. This CDR3 is CATSSWTGVTYSNQPQHF. DNA of the CDR3: TGTGCCACCAGCAGCTGGACAGGGGTAACGTATAGCAATCAGCCCCAGCATTTT.

The chain combines TRBV12-3 or TRBV12-4 with TRBJ2-7, with D perhaps matching TRBD1 (5 bases). Trimming stripped 6 bases from V and 1 base from J, with 10 bases between. This CDR3 is 13 amino acids long. The CDR3 DNA reads as TGTGCCAGCAGAGACAGTCGGTCCTACGAGCAGTACTTC. This sequence encodes CASRDSRSYEQYF.

The chain uses TRBV30 and TRBJ1-6, with D perhaps TRBD1 (6 bases). The CDR3 has 13 amino acids. Trimming removed 3 bases at V and 9 bases at J, with 12 bases between. CDR1 is GTSNPN and CDR2 is SVGIG in the germline V gene (reference sequence). In DNA, the CDR3 is TGTGCCTGGAGGAGACAGGCGCTTTCACCCCTCCACTTT. This gives the protein CAWRRQALSPLHF.

V gene TRBV11-2 combines with J gene TRBJ2-1; D is unclear. The CDR3 sequence is 16 residues long. Per the germline V gene, CDR1 is SGHAT and CDR2 is FQNNGV. V was cut by 2 bases and J by 8 bases, with 19 bases left in between. Written as DNA, the CDR3 is TGTGCCAGCAGCTTACTCCTAGGCGATGTATGGGATGAGCAGTTCTTC. This codes for CASSLLLGDVWDEQFF.

This chain connects TRBV29-1 to TRBJ1-1; D unresolved. Germline values: CDR1 SQVTM, CDR2 ANQGSEA. With 1 base removed from V and 1 base from J, the gap between germline ends came to 10 bases. The CDR3 spans 14 residues. CDR3 sequence: CSVEVGRPNTEAFF. CDR3 DNA: TGCAGCGTTGAAGTCGGCCGACCGAACACTGAAGCTTTCTTT.

The chain employs TRBV18 and TRBJ1-1, with unresolved D. V dropped 3 bases and J dropped 5 bases, with 16 bases sitting between them. The CDR3 is 15 residues long. Germline-derived CDR1 and CDR2 are KGHSH and LQKENI. The CDR3, as DNA: TGTGCCAGCTCACCCCCTCGGTCCGCAGGAACTGAAGCTTTCTTT. Translating it yields CASSPPRSAGTEAFF. Drawing the rest from reference TRBV18 and TRBJ1-1, the complete variable domain is NAGVMQNPRHLVRRRGQEARLRCSPMKGHSHVYWYRQLPEEGLKFMVYLQKENIIDESGMPKERFSAEFPKEGPSILRIQQVVRGDSAAYFCASSPPRSAGTEAFFGQGTRLTVV.

The V call is TRBV18, the J call TRBJ2-5; D is ambiguous. The CDR3 has 13 amino acids. Germline CDR1 KGHSH, CDR2 LQKENI. V was shortened by 4 bases and J by 5 bases, with 11 bases between the two germline ends. Here the CDR3 DNA reads TGTGCCAGCTCACTCACACTTGCCGAGACCCAGTACTTC. Its translation is CASSLTLAETQYF.

The V and J genes are TRBV3-1 (or the pseudogene TRBV3-2) and TRBJ2-1; 10 bases align to TRBD1. The length of the CDR3 is 19 residues. Germline V lookup: CDR1 LGHDT, CDR2 YNNKEL (reference sequence). The V gene end was trimmed by 0 bases and the J gene end by 8 bases; junction bases not matched to a gene: 16. The CDR3 DNA follows: TGTGCCAGCAGCCAAGATTGGGGACAGGGGAGGTACCGGGGCGATGAGCAGTTCTTC. It specifies CASSQDWGQGRYRGDEQFF.

Details on this clone: This specimen includes other DNA sequences encoding the same CDR3. This chain uses TRBV6-6 with TRBJ1-2, with D unresolved. The length of the CDR3 is 14 residues. Per the germline V gene, CDR1 is MNHNY and CDR2 is SVGAGI (reference sequence). V lost 0 bases to trimming and J lost 1 base, with 6 bases between them. CDR3 sequence: CASSYSAGNYGYTF. DNA for the CDR3: TGTGCCAGCAGTTACTCGGCAGGTAACTATGGCTACACCTTC.

The gene calls are TRBV11-3 and TRBJ1-4; D is ambiguous. Trimming took 5 bases from V and 8 from J, leaving 9 bases between them. This CDR3 spans 12 amino acids. CDR1 is SGHNT, CDR2 YENEEA, per germline. The CDR3 nucleotides read TGTGCCAGCAGCCTCATTCAAGAAAAACTGTTTTTT. This sequence encodes CASSLIQEKLFF.

The chain links TRBV30 to TRBJ1-2; the D gene is possibly TRBD1 (6 bases). This CDR3 has 15 amino acids. Germline V gene data show CDR1 as GTSNPN and CDR2 as SVGIG (reference sequence). The V and J ends lost 2 bases and 3 bases respectively, with 16 bases between them. The CDR3 loop is CAWSTSDSAYYGYTF. CDR3 in DNA: TGTGCCTGGAGTACGTCGGACAGCGCTTACTATGGCTACACCTTC.

CDR3 sequence reads: CASSTRTGGEKLFF. The CDR3 DNA sequence: TGTGCCAGCAGCACCCGGACCGGCGGTGAAAAACTGTTTTTT. The chain couples TRBV7-6 to TRBJ1-4; D remains ambiguous. The CDR3 is made up of 14 amino acids. V dropped 5 bases and J dropped 7 bases, with 14 bases sitting between them. CDR1 and CDR2 (germline): SGHVS, FNYEAQ.

This sequence joins TRBV7-2 and TRBJ1-1; D ambiguous. This CDR3 contains 14 residues. V gave up 1 base and J gave up 1 base, with 7 bases separating them. Germline V lookup: CDR1 SGHTA, CDR2 FQGNSA. In DNA form, the CDR3 reads TGTGCCAGCAGCTTAGAACAGCCGAACACTGAAGCTTTCTTT. As protein: CASSLEQPNTEAFF. Together with reference TRBV7-2 and TRBJ1-1, the CDR3 gives the full variable domain: GAGVSQSPSNKVTEKGKDVELRCDPISGHTALYWYRQSLGQGLEFLIYFQGNSAPDKSGLPSDRFSAERTGGSVSTLTIQRTQQEDSAVYLCASSLEQPNTEAFFGQGTRLTVV.

This clone has only a few counts. The CDR3 DNA is TGTGCCAGCAGCCTCCTGACGGAAGGGTCCCAGCCCCAGCATTTT. Protein sequence: CASSLLTEGSQPQHF. This rearrangement joins TRBV7-2 to TRBJ1-5; unclear D gene. This CDR3 is 15 amino acids long. Germline CDR1 and CDR2: SGHTA and FQGNSA. V lost 5 bases and J 7 bases, leaving 18 bases between the germline ends.

This sequence joins TRBV6-5 and TRBJ1-1; no definite D call. The V gene's germline CDR1 is MNHEY and CDR2 SVGAGI. Trimming took off 10 bases at V and 3 bases at J, with 21 bases between the two ends. The CDR3 has 15 residues. The CDR3 sequence is CATSNLRVFDTEAFF. The CDR3 DNA sequence: TGTGCCACCTCCAATCTTCGGGTATTCGACACTGAAGCTTTCTTT.

The chain has TRBV3-1 (or the pseudogene TRBV3-2) and TRBJ1-1; TRBD1 agrees at 7 bases. The CDR3 runs to 15 residues. Germline loops: CDR1 LGHDT, CDR2 YNNKEL (reference sequence). Trimming cost V 4 bases and J 2 bases; bases outside gene matches: 7. The CDR3 region has the DNA TGTGCCAGCAGCCCGTGGACAGGTTCCAACACTGAAGCTTTCTTT. As protein: CASSPWTGSNTEAFF.

Only a few counts were recorded for this clone. The rearrangement links TRBV7-2 to TRBJ2-3, with 10 bases matching TRBD2. CDR3 length equals 17 residues. CDR1 and CDR2 from the germline V gene are SGHTA and FQGNSA. Germline trimming cut 0 bases from V and 2 bases from J; bases unmatched to any gene: 5. The CDR3 is CASSLAASGGITDTQYF. Written as DNA, the CDR3 is TGTGCCAGCAGCTTAGCGGCTAGCGGGGGTATCACAGATACGCAGTATTTT.

The rearrangement uses TRBV27 and TRBJ1-4, with TRBD1 matching 7 bases. The V and J ends lost 5 bases and 3 bases, in that order; junction bases with no gene match: 6. Germline V gene sequence: CDR1 MNHEY, CDR2 SMNVEV (reference sequence). There are 15 residues in the CDR3. The CDR3 sequence is CASSERGLSNEKLFF. CDR3 coding DNA: TGTGCCAGCAGTGAAAGGGGGCTATCTAATGAAAAACTGTTTTTT.

The rearrangement joins TRBV5-1 to TRBJ2-2, with 7 nucleotides matching TRBD1. Germline V gene lookup returns CDR1 SGHRS and CDR2 YFSETQ. This CDR3 is 15 amino acids long. Trimming cost V 2 bases and J 4 bases; bases outside gene matches: 5. CDR3 coding DNA: TGCGCCAGCAGCTTAGAGACAGGGTCCACCGGGGAGCTGTTTTTT. It codes for CASSLETGSTGELFF.

A single count supports this clone. This sequence joins TRBV6-5 and TRBJ2-5, with 8 bases lining up with TRBD1. After removal of 7 bases from V and 5 bases from J, the junction contained 12 bases not matched to a gene. This CDR3 has 15 residues. Germline CDR1 reads MNHEY; CDR2 reads SVGAGI. CDR3 DNA: TGTGCCAGCACAACTCCAGGGGGCGGAGAGGAGACCCAGTACTTC. As protein: CASTTPGGGEETQYF.